These T cell receptor beta chains were read from a single sample in a study of a mutant IDH1 vaccine in newly diagnosed glioma. Profiled with immunoSEQ multiplex PCR; TCRdb holds only in-frame clones, not every one. The sample includes roughly 86,000 clones, roughly 78% of them seen just once. The sequencing used PBMCs, collected from a glioma patient treated with radiotherapy, temozolomide or both. All receptors derive from a man aged 40-55 years with glioma. The CDR3 runs from the conserved cysteine through the conserved F or W. The D gene is left open where the match is weak. Size values are once, few and many counts, or a class for expanded clones, and some rows have none.

J	D	size	V	CDR3	DNA
TRBJ1-5	.	few	TRBV2	CASSDEGVGNQPQHF	TGTGCCAGCAGTGATGAGGGCGTCGGCAATCAGCCCCAGCATTTT
TRBJ2-7	.	once	TRBV19	CASSIGSSYEQYF	TGTGCCAGTAGTATTGGTAGCTCCTACGAGCAGTACTTC
TRBJ2-5	TRBD2	.	TRBV11-3	CASSLEGTSGGRQETQYF	TGTGCCAGCAGCTTAGAAGGGACTAGCGGGGGCCGCCAAGAGACCCAGTACTTC
TRBJ2-1	TRBD1	few	TRBV5-4	CASSLSGTGRNNEQFF	TGTGCCAGCAGCCTCTCCGGGACAGGGAGAAACAATGAGCAGTTCTTC
TRBJ2-7	.	once	TRBV7-9	CASSLGNRDEQYF	TGTGCCAGCAGCTTGGGCAATCGAGACGAGCAGTACTTC
TRBJ1-6	.	.	TRBV7-2	CASSLGVPRGNSPLHF	TGTGCCAGCAGCTTAGGAGTCCCCCGTGGGAATTCACCCCTCCACTTT
TRBJ2-5	TRBD2	.	TRBV7-2	CASSLGSVLAGAGETQYF	TGTGCCAGCAGCTTAGGATCGGTTCTAGCGGGAGCGGGGGAGACCCAGTACTTC
TRBJ1-1	.	few	TRBV2	CASSRTNTEAFF	TGTGCCAGCAGCCGGACCAACACTGAAGCTTTCTTT
TRBJ2-1	TRBD1	.	TRBV7-2	CASSRGQGSYNEQFF	TGTGCCAGCAGTCGTGGACAGGGCTCCTACAATGAGCAGTTCTTC
TRBJ2-3	.	.	TRBV15	CATSIGPRDTQYF	TGTGCCACCAGCATAGGACCGCGGGATACGCAGTATTTT
TRBJ1-2	.	.	TRBV10-1	CASSGYGFGYTF	TGCGCCAGCAGTGGATACGGATTTGGCTACACCTTC
TRBJ1-5	.	.	TRBV30	CAWSRGGRSNQPQHF	TGTGCCTGGAGTCGGGGGGGTAGGAGCAATCAGCCCCAGCATTTT
TRBJ2-7	TRBD2	.	TRBV5-6	CASSSDPTSSHEQYF	TGTGCCAGCAGCTCCGATCCGACTAGCAGCCACGAGCAGTACTTC
TRBJ2-3	.	.	TRBV11-1	CASSARRTGTQYF	TGTGCCAGCAGCGCCCGCCGTACGGGTACGCAGTATTTT
TRBJ2-5	TRBD2	.	TRBV4-3	CASSQTGLAVQETQYF	TGCGCCAGCAGCCAGACGGGACTAGCGGTACAAGAGACCCAGTACTTC
TRBJ2-3	.	.	TRBV7-9	CASSPRRDVSTDTQYF	TGTGCCAGCAGCCCGAGGAGGGACGTAAGCACAGATACGCAGTATTTT
TRBJ1-5	TRBD1	.	TRBV30	CAWSLGQGASTSNQPQHF	TGTGCCTGGAGTCTCGGACAGGGGGCTTCCACAAGCAATCAGCCCCAGCATTTT
TRBJ2-1	.	once	TRBV2	CASRRLSYNEQFF	TGTGCCAGCAGGCGTTTGTCCTACAATGAGCAGTTCTTC
TRBJ2-7	.	.	TRBV30	CAWSVGARPSYEQYF	TGTGCCTGGAGTGTTGGCGCCCGGCCCTCCTACGAGCAGTACTTC
TRBJ2-3	.	.	TRBV7-2	CASSLLFLGDTQYF	TGTGCCAGCAGCTTACTATTCCTGGGGGATACGCAGTATTTT
TRBJ2-5	TRBD2	.	TRBV7-2	CASSSGAGGETQYF	TGTGCCAGCAGCTCCGGGGCGGGGGGAGAGACCCAGTACTTC
TRBJ2-3	.	.	TRBV4-3	CASSQGQSGTDTQYF	TGCGCCAGCAGCCAAGGACAGAGCGGCACAGATACGCAGTATTTT
TRBJ1-2	.	few	TRBV19	CASSAGAPGYTF	TGTGCCAGTAGTGCGGGCGCCCCCGGCTACACCTTC
TRBJ2-5	.	.	TRBV7-6	CASSQGGLKTQYF	TGTGCCAGCAGCCAGGGGGGGTTGAAGACCCAGTACTTC
TRBJ2-3	TRBD2	.	TRBV12-5	CASGFGLAGGPGTDTQYF	TGTGCTAGTGGTTTCGGTCTAGCGGGGGGGCCCGGCACAGATACGCAGTATTTT
TRBJ2-7	.	.	TRBV6-1	CASSEWDKTYEQYF	TGTGCCAGCAGTGAATGGGACAAAACCTACGAGCAGTACTTC
TRBJ2-2	TRBD1	.	TRBV6-6	CASSYSQGATGELFF	TGTGCCAGCAGTTACTCGCAGGGGGCAACCGGGGAGCTGTTTTTT
TRBJ2-1	.	.	TRBV12-5	CASGLIGGRGNEQFF	TGTGCTAGTGGTTTGATTGGGGGAAGGGGCAATGAGCAGTTCTTC
TRBJ2-7	TRBD2	.	TRBV9	CASSVRGRGALGEQYF	TGTGCCAGCAGCGTACGAGGGCGGGGGGCGCTTGGCGAGCAGTACTTC
TRBJ2-3	.	.	TRBV28	CASSLSNTDTQYF	TGTGCCAGCAGTTTATCAAACACAGATACGCAGTATTTT
TRBJ1-1	.	.	TRBV4-2	CASSLGGSGEAFF	TGTGCCAGCAGCTTGGGAGGGTCGGGTGAAGCTTTCTTT
TRBJ1-1	.	.	TRBV4-2	CASSQGPLNTEAFF	TGTGCCAGCAGCCAGGGACCCTTGAACACTGAAGCTTTCTTT
TRBJ2-4	.	.	TRBV5-1	CASSLRGNIQYF	TGCGCCAGCAGCTTAAGGGGAAACATTCAGTACTTC
TRBJ2-2	.	few	TRBV28	CASMEGAGELFF	TGTGCCAGCATGGAGGGTGCCGGGGAGCTGTTTTTT
TRBJ1-2	TRBD1	.	TRBV4-3	CASSQYRGLNYGYTF	TGCGCCAGCAGCCAGTACAGGGGACTTAACTATGGCTACACCTTC
TRBJ2-7	TRBD1	.	TRBV27	CASRYDRGISYEQYF	TGTGCCAGCAGATATGACAGGGGAATATCCTACGAGCAGTACTTC
TRBJ1-2	.	many	TRBV14	CASSQELLGYGYTF	TGTGCCAGCAGCCAGGAACTGCTTGGATATGGCTACACCTTC
TRBJ2-7	.	.	TRBV7-2	CASSLGGRGSTYEQYF	TGTGCCAGCAGCCTAGGGGGACGGGGGAGCACCTACGAGCAGTACTTC
TRBJ1-1	TRBD1	.	TRBV25-1	CASRMTGLEAFF	TGTGCCAGCAGGATGACAGGGCTTGAAGCTTTCTTT
TRBJ2-6	.	.	TRBV18	CASSAGQASGANVLTF	TGTGCCAGCTCAGCCGGACAAGCCTCTGGGGCCAACGTCCTGACTTTC
TRBJ2-1	TRBD1	.	TRBV6-1	CASSGTETGGRVQFF	TGTGCCAGCAGTGGTACCGAGACAGGGGGTAGGGTGCAGTTCTTC
TRBJ2-1	TRBD2	once	TRBV7-6	CASSLGGGAYNEQFF	TGTGCCAGCAGCTTAGGCGGGGGGGCCTACAATGAGCAGTTCTTC
TRBJ2-3	TRBD2	.	TRBV9	CASSSRLAGGPVSDTQYF	TGTGCCAGCAGCTCCCGACTAGCGGGAGGGCCTGTGTCAGATACGCAGTATTTT
TRBJ1-5	.	.	TRBV27	CASSLYGTYDPQHF	TGTGCCAGCAGTTTATACGGGACCTATGACCCCCAGCATTTT